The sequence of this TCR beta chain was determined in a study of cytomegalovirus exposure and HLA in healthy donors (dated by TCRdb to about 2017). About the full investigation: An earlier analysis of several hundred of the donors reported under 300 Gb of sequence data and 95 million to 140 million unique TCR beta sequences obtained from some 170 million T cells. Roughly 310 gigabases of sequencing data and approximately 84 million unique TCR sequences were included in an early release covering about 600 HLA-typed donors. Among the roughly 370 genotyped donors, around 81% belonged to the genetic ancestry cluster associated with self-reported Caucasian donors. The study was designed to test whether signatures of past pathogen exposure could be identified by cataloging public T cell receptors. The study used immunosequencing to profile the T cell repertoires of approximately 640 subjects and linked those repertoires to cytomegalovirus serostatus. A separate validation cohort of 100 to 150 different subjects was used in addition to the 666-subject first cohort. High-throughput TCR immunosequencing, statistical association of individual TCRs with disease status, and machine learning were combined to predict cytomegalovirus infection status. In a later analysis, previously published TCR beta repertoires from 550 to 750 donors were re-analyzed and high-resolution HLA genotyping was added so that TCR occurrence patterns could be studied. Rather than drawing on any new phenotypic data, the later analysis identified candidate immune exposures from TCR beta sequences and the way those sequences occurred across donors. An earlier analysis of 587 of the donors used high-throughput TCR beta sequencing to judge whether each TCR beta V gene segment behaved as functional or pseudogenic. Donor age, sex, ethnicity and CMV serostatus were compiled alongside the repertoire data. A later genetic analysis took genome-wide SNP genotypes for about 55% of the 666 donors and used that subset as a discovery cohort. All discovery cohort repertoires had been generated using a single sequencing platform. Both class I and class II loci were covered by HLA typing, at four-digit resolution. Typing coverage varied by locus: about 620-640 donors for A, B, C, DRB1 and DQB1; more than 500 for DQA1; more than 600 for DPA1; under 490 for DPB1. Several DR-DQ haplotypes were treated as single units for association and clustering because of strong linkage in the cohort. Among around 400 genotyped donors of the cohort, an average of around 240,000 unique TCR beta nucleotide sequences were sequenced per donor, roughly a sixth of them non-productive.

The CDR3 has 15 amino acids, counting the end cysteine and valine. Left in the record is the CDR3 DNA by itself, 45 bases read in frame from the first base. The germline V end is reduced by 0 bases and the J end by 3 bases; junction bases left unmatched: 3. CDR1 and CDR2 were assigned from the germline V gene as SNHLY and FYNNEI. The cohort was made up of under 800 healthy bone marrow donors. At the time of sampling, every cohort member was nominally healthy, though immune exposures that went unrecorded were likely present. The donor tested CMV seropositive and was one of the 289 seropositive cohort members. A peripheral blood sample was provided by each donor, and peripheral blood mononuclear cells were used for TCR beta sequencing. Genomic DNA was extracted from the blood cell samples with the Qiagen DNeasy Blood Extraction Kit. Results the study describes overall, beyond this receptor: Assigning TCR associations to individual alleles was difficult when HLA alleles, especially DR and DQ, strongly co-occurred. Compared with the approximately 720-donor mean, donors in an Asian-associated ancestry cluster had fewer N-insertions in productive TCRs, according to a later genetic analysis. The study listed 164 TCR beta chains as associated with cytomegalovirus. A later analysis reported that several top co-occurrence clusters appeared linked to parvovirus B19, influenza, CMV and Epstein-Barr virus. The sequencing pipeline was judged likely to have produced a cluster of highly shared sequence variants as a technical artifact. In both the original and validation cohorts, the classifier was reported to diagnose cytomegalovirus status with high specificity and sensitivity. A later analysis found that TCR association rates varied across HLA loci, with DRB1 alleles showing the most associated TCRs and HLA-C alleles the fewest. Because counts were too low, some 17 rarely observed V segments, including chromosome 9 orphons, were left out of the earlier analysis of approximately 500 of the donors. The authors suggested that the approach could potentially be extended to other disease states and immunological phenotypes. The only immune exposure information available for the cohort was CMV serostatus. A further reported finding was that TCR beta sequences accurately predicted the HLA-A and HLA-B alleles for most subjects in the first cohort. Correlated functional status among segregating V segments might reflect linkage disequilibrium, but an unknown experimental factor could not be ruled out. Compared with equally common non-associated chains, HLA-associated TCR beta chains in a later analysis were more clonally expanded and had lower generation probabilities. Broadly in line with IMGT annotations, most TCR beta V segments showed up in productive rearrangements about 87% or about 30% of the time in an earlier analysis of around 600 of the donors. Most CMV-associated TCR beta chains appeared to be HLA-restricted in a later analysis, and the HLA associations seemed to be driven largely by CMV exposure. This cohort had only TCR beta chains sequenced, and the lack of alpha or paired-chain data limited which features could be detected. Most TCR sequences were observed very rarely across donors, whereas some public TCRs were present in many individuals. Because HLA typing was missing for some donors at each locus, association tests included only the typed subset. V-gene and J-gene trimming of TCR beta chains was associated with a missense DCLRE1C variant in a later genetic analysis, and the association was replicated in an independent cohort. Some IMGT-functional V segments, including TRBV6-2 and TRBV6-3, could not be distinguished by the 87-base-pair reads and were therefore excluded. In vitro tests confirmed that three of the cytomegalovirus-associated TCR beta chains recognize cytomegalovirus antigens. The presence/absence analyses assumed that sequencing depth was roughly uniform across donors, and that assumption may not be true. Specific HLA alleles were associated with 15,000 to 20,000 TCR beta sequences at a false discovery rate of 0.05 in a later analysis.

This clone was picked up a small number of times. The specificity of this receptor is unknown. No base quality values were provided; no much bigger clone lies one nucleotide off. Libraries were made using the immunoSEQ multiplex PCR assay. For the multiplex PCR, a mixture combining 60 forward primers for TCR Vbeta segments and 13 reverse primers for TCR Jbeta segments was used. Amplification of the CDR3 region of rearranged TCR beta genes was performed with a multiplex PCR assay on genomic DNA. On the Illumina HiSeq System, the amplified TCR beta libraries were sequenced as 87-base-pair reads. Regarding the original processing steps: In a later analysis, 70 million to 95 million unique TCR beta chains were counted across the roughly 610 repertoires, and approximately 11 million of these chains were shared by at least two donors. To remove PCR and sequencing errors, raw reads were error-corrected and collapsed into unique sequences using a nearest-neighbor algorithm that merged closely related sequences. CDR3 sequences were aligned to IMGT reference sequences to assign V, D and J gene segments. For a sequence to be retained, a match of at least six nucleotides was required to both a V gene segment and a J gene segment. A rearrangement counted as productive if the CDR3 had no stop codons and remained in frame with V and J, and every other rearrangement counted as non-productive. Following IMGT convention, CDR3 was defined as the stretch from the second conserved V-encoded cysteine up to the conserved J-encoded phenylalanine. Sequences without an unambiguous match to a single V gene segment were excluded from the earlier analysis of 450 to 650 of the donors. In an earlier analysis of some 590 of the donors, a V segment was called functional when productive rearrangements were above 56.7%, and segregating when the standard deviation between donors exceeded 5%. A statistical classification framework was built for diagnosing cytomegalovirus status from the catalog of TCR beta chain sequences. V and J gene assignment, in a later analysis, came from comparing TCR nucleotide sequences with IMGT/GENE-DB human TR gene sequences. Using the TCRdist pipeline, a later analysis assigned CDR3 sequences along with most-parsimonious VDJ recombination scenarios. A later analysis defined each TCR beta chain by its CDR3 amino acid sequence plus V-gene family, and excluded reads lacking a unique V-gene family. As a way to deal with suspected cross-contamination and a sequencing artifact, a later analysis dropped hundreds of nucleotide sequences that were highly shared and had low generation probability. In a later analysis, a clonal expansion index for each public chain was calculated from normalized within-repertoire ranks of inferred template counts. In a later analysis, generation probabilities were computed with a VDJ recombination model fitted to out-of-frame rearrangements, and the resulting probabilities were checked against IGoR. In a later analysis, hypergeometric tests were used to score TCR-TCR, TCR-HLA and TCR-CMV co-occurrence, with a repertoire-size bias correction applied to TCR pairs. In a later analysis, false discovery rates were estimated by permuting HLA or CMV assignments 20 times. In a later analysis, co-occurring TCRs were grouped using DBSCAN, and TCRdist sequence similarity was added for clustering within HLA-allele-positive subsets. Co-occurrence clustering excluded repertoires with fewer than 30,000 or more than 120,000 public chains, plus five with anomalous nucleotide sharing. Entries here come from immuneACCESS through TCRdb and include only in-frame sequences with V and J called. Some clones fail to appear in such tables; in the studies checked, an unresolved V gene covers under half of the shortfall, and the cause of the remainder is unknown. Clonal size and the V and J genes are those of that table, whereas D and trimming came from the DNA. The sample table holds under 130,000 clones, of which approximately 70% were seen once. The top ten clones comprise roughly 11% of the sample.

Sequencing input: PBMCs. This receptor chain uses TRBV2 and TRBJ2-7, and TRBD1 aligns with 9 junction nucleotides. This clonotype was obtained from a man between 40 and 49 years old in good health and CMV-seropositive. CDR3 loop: CASSEAEGQGYEQYV. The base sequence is TGTGCCAGCAGTGAAGCGGAGGGACAGGGCTACGAGCAGTACGTC.